This passage covers 26 T cell receptor beta chains from one sample sequenced in a study of blood T cell repertoires in COVID-19. The repertoire was sequenced with immunoSEQ multiplex PCR; TCRdb's copy has only in-frame clones and lacks some. The sample lists roughly 100,000 clones, roughly 87% occurring once. Sequencing input: peripheral blood. These receptor sequences come from a woman aged 45-60 years with COVID-19, enrolled during active disease.

The rearrangement uses TRBV12-5 and TRBJ1-5; D gene unclear. Trimming left V 6 bases short and J 2 bases short, with 14 bases between. Germline lookup yields CDR1 LGHNT and CDR2 FRNRAP. The CDR3 runs to 15 residues. This CDR3 is CASGIGGSGNQPQHF. The DNA of the CDR3 is TGTGCTAGTGGAATAGGAGGGAGCGGCAATCAGCCCCAGCATTTT.

Worth noting for this clone: A read error may be the cause here, since a much bigger clone is one base away. Other DNA variants within this sample encode the same CDR3. V is TRBV18 and J is TRBJ1-1; unclear D gene. Trimming took 4 bases from V and 3 from J, leaving 6 bases between them. This CDR3 is 12 amino acids long. Germline V gene data show CDR1 as KGHSH and CDR2 as LQKENI. The CDR3 sequence: CASSQLDTEAFF. The CDR3 coding sequence is TGTGCCAGCTCACAACTAGACACTGAAGCTTTCTTT.

The table lists this clone with a few counts. The chain uses TRBV27 and TRBJ1-5, with unresolved D. This CDR3 has 12 residues. The germline V and J ends were trimmed by 3 bases and 7 bases, with 7 bases remaining between them. Germline CDR1 is MNHEY and CDR2 is SMNVEV (reference sequence). The CDR3: CASSFGGQPQHF. CDR3 nucleotides: TGTGCCAGCAGTTTCGGCGGCCAGCCCCAGCATTTT.

The chain recombines TRBV13 with TRBJ1-1; D unresolved. V lost 5 bases, J lost 4 bases, and 14 bases lay in between. CDR1 PRHDT and CDR2 FYEKMQ come from the germline V gene (reference sequence). The CDR3 is 14 residues long. CDR3 protein: CASSTREPVTEAFF. CDR3 nucleotides: TGTGCCAGCAGCACCCGGGAGCCTGTCACTGAAGCTTTCTTT.

The chain joins TRBV6-2 or TRBV6-3 to TRBJ1-4; 7 bases line up with TRBD1. Germline-derived CDR1 and CDR2 are MNHEY and SVGEGT. V lost 4 bases to trimming and J lost 1 base; unmatched junction nucleotides: 3. The CDR3 runs 15 residues. The CDR3 region has the DNA TGTGCCAGCAGTTCCCGACAGGGAACTAATGAAAAACTGTTTTTT. This translates into CASSSRQGTNEKLFF.

The chain joins TRBV3-1 (or the pseudogene TRBV3-2) to TRBJ2-5, with D hard to call. V shed 4 bases and J shed 2 bases, with 14 bases lying between them. The CDR3 is 15 residues long. Germline assignment: CDR1 LGHDT and CDR2 YNNKEL (reference sequence). CDR3 nucleotide sequence: TGTGCCAGCAGCCGGGCCGATTCGGAACAAGAGACCCAGTACTTC. Encoded protein: CASSRADSEQETQYF.

This clone showed up just once. The chain joins TRBV18 to TRBJ2-3; 11 bases fit TRBD2. This CDR3 has 16 residues. In germline, CDR1 is KGHSH, CDR2 LQKENI. The ends lost 3 bases at V and 1 base at J; junction bases unmatched: 3. The CDR3 nucleotides read TGTGCCAGCTCACCCGTAGCGGGGGGGCGCACAGATACGCAGTATTTT. It codes for CASSPVAGGRTDTQYF. Full variable domain (rest looked up from reference TRBV18 and TRBJ2-3): NAGVMQNPRHLVRRRGQEARLRCSPMKGHSHVYWYRQLPEEGLKFMVYLQKENIIDESGMPKERFSAEFPKEGPSILRIQQVVRGDSAAYFCASSPVAGGRTDTQYFGPGTRLTVL.

The chain is built from TRBV10-3 and TRBJ1-2; D possibly corresponds to TRBD1 (5 bases). Trimming pared 0 bases from V and 2 bases from J, leaving 10 bases between. This CDR3 spans 15 amino acids. CDR1 and CDR2 (germline): ENHRY, SYGVKD. CDR3: CAISESGLQNYGYTF. CDR3 in DNA: TGTGCCATCAGTGAGTCGGGGCTACAAAACTATGGCTACACCTTC.

The gene calls are TRBV6-2 or TRBV6-3 and TRBJ2-1, with TRBD2 matching 8 bases. Germline assignment: CDR1 MNHEY and CDR2 SVGEGT. V shed 0 bases, J shed 9 bases, and the junction held 1 base outside the gene matches. This CDR3 comprises 13 residues. The CDR3 DNA reads as TGTGCCAGCAGTTACTCACGGGAGGGTGAGCAGTTCTTC. Its protein is CASSYSREGEQFF.

This clone appeared a single time. V is TRBV4-1 and J is TRBJ2-1, with 8 nucleotides matching TRBD2. After removal of 1 base from V and 6 bases from J, the junction contained 5 bases not matched to a gene. Per germline, CDR1 MGHRA and CDR2 YSYEKL. CDR3 size: 15 residues. In DNA, the CDR3 is TGCGCCAGCAGCCAAGCCGCGGGGGGTATCAATGAGCAGTTCTTC. Amino acid sequence: CASSQAAGGINEQFF.

The DNA for the CDR3 is TGCGCCAGCAGCCAAGTACAACTAGTCGGTGAGCAGTTCTTC. Translated: CASSQVQLVGEQFF. V gene TRBV4-1 combines with J gene TRBJ2-1, with D tentatively TRBD2 (5 bases). The V end lost 1 base, the J end lost 9 bases, and 13 bases lay between the germline ends. CDR1 is MGHRA, CDR2 YSYEKL, per germline. CDR3 length: 14 amino acids.

The chain links TRBV2 to TRBJ1-3, with D possibly TRBD1 on 5 matching bases. The CDR3 covers 15 residues. V lost 5 bases and J lost 0, with 11 bases in between. In germline, CDR1 is SNHLY, CDR2 FYNNEI. The CDR3 sequence: CASSTQAHSGNTIYF. The CDR3 bases are TGTGCCAGCAGTACACAGGCGCACTCTGGAAACACCATATATTTT.

The count of this clone is one. The rearrangement links TRBV14 to TRBJ2-5; D not resolved. The V end lost 0 bases, the J end lost 0 bases, and 17 bases lay between the germline ends. Germline loops: CDR1 SGHDN, CDR2 FVKESK. The CDR3 runs 18 residues. The CDR3 nucleotides read TGTGCCAGCAGCCAAGATCCGAGGCCGCCCTGGTACCAAGAGACCCAGTACTTC. Its protein product is CASSQDPRPPWYQETQYF.

The gene calls are TRBV7-3 and TRBJ2-3; tentatively, D is TRBD2 (6 bases). Trimming removed 5 bases from V and 8 bases from J, with 17 bases in between. The CDR3 has 14 amino acids. The germline CDR1 and CDR2 sequences are SGHTA and FQGTGA. The CDR3 bases are TGTGCCAGCAGCCCCACGGTGGGAGGCCGTACGCAGTATTTT. Translation: CASSPTVGGRTQYF.

The V and J genes are TRBV10-3 and TRBJ2-1; TRBD2 aligns across 12 bases. The CDR3 extends over 16 amino acids. V lost 3 bases, J lost 6 bases, and 6 bases stayed unmatched. CDR1 and CDR2 from the germline V gene are ENHRY and SYGVKD. The CDR3 bases are TGTGCCATCAGTGATGGACTAGCGGGGCCTTTCAATGAGCAGTTCTTC. Translated, it gives CAISDGLAGPFNEQFF.

This clone occurred a few times. V usage is TRBV5-4 and J usage is TRBJ1-1; TRBD1 agrees at 7 bases. The CDR3 totals 14 residues. Losses at the gene ends were 4 bases for V and 0 bases for J; bases not matched to a gene: 3. Germline CDR1 SGHNT, CDR2 YYREEE (reference sequence). Written as DNA, the CDR3 is TGTGCCAGCAGCGGGGACAGAGTGAACACTGAAGCTTTCTTT. Amino acids: CASSGDRVNTEAFF.

The chain combines TRBV27 with TRBJ2-3; perhaps TRBD1 as D (6 bases). CDR3 length: 13 amino acids. Trimming left V 4 bases short and J 11 bases short, with 16 bases between. The germline V gene encodes CDR1 MNHEY and CDR2 SMNVEV (reference sequence). In nucleotides, the CDR3 is TGTGCCAGCAGTTACTCAGGGGAAATAGGGCAGTATTTT. Its protein product is CASSYSGEIGQYF.

The V gene is TRBV5-1, the J gene TRBJ2-4; a possible D gene is TRBD2 (6 bases). CDR1 is SGHRS, CDR2 YFSETQ, per germline. The CDR3 loop spans 16 amino acids. The V end was cut by 5 bases, the J end by 2 bases, with 17 bases between. CDR3 nucleotides: TGCGCCAGCAGGGTGATTGAGGGAGGACCCAAAAACATTCAGTACTTC. As protein: CASRVIEGGPKNIQYF.

The chain carries TRBV6-2 or TRBV6-3 and TRBJ1-2; TRBD1 matches 7 bases. V lost 5 bases, J lost 3 bases, and 9 bases stayed unmatched. Germline V gene data show CDR1 as MNHEY and CDR2 as SVGEGT. The CDR3 spans 15 residues. The CDR3 DNA reads as TGTGCCAGCAGTGTTCCCAGGGGGGCAGACTATGGCTACACCTTC. Residues: CASSVPRGADYGYTF.

The chain uses TRBV3-1 (or the pseudogene TRBV3-2) and TRBJ2-3; 11 bases agree with TRBD2. The CDR3 extends over 16 amino acids. Trimming removed 2 bases from V and 6 bases from J; junction bases left unmatched: 7. CDR1 and CDR2 from the germline V gene are LGHDT and YNNKEL (reference sequence). The CDR3 nucleotides are TGTGCCAGCAGCCAAATGGCTAGCGGGGGGCGGGATACGCAGTATTTT. Amino acid sequence: CASSQMASGGRDTQYF.

This clone showed up just once. The V and J genes are TRBV9 and TRBJ1-1, with no clear D. Germline CDR1 is SGDLS and CDR2 is YYNGEE. CDR3 size: 12 residues. The V end lost 3 bases, the J end lost 4 bases, and 7 bases lay between the germline ends. The CDR3 region is CASSAGTTEAFF. The CDR3 region has the DNA TGTGCCAGCAGCGCAGGAACCACTGAAGCTTTCTTT.

The chain couples TRBV28 to TRBJ2-1; 11 nucleotides agree with TRBD2. This CDR3 has 15 residues. With 5 bases clipped from V and 10 bases from J, the junction kept 10 bases outside the gene matches. Germline assignment: CDR1 MDHEN and CDR2 SYDVKM. The CDR3 protein is CASSLSLAGVGEQFF. In nucleotides, the CDR3 is TGTGCCAGCAGTCTTTCACTAGCGGGGGTAGGGGAGCAGTTCTTC.

This chain uses TRBV3-1 (or the pseudogene TRBV3-2) with TRBJ1-4; TRBD1 matches 12 bases. The V segment lost 3 bases and the J segment 5 bases; nucleotides outside the gene matches: 10. Germline lookup yields CDR1 LGHDT and CDR2 YNNKEL (reference sequence). This CDR3 region has 18 residues. In nucleotides, the CDR3 is TGTGCCAGCAGCCACCGGGACAGGGGGCTACCCTTCAATGAAAAACTGTTTTTT. Protein: CASSHRDRGLPFNEKLFF.

The rearrangement uses TRBV12-3 or TRBV12-4 and TRBJ2-7, with D hard to call. CDR3 length equals 13 residues. Trimming took off 5 bases at V and 3 bases at J, with 11 bases between the two ends. CDR3 in amino acids: CASSGLQIYEQYF. CDR3 coding DNA: TGTGCCAGCAGTGGCCTACAGATCTACGAGCAGTACTTC.

This clone was recorded a few times. The CDR3 sequence is CASSLEVSPSNQPQHF. CDR3 DNA sequence: TGTGCCAGCAGCTTGGAAGTCAGTCCGAGCAATCAGCCCCAGCATTTT. The chain couples TRBV5-5 to TRBJ1-5; D is unclear. The CDR3 loop spans 16 amino acids. The germline V gene encodes CDR1 SGHKS and CDR2 YYEKEE (reference sequence). The ends were cut back, 0 bases at V and 1 base at J, with 11 bases in the middle.

The genes are TRBV15 and TRBJ1-2; D gene uncertain. The CDR3 is made up of 13 amino acids. Germline V gene data show CDR1 as LNHNV and CDR2 as YYDKDF (reference sequence). V was shortened by 0 bases and J by 8 bases, with 10 bases between the two germline ends. The CDR3, as DNA: TGTGCCACCAGCAGAGATAAGTTCGGGGGCTACACCTTC. Amino acids: CATSRDKFGGYTF.